The entry that follows covers one T cell receptor (beta chain) sequence. The antigen remains undetermined. V was shortened by 7 bases and J by 1 base, with 10 bases between the two germline ends. This CDR3 is 13 amino acids long. Germline V CDR1 and CDR2: MDHEN, SYDVKM. TCRdb keeps only in-frame clones here, not all; method: immunoSEQ multiplex PCR. The sample lists about 1 million clones; 65% to 75% were seen once. This specimen comes from a study of shared clonotypes between healthy human individuals. Study-level points and caveats: Represented diversity, genetic and exposure-history alike, was limited by few donors.

This sequence was found in a man aged 18-30 years in good health. Material for sequencing was memory CD4+ T cells sorted from blood. Subset noted: CD45RA-negative fraction. This sequence joins TRBV28 and TRBJ1-2; no firm D call. In nucleotides, the CDR3 is TGTGCCAGCACCCTCCTTAGTAACTATGGCTACACCTTC. Residues: CASTLLSNYGYTF.